These 12 T cell receptor beta chains came from one sample sequenced in a study of blood T cell repertoires in COVID-19. Using immunoSEQ multiplex PCR, the repertoire was profiled, and TCRdb retains in-frame clones only, with some absent. The sample yields under 250,000 clones, less than 85% seen once. Sequenced input: peripheral blood. The receptor source for this set is a woman aged 70 to 79 with acute or convalescent COVID-19.

The chain is built from TRBV6-6 and TRBJ2-5; D not resolved. Germline V gene data show CDR1 as MNHNY and CDR2 as SVGAGI (reference sequence). Trimming left V 6 bases short and J 4 bases short, with 9 bases between. CDR3 length: 12 residues. Here the CDR3 reads CASREARETQYF. DNA for the CDR3: TGTGCCAGCAGAGAGGCGCGAGAGACCCAGTACTTC.

The rearrangement links TRBV3-1 (or the pseudogene TRBV3-2) to TRBJ2-7; TRBD2 aligns across 8 bases. The CDR3 contains 15 residues. J gave up 6 bases and V 2 bases, and 9 bases lay outside the gene matches. Germline V gene sequence: CDR1 LGHDT, CDR2 YNNKEL (reference sequence). This chain's CDR3 is CASSQFGGAKGEQYF. For the CDR3, the DNA is TGTGCCAGCAGCCAATTCGGGGGGGCCAAGGGCGAGCAGTACTTC.

The chain carries TRBV7-2 and TRBJ2-5, with D possibly TRBD2 on 5 matching bases. V lost 5 bases and J 4 bases, leaving 17 bases between the germline ends. This CDR3 is 15 amino acids long. CDR1 is SGHTA, CDR2 FQGNSA, per germline. The CDR3 loop reads CASSVGNVARETQYF. In nucleotides, the CDR3 is TGTGCCAGCAGCGTAGGGAACGTAGCGAGAGAGACCCAGTACTTC.

The gene calls are TRBV10-2 and TRBJ1-2; 7 bases map to TRBD1. V lost 5 bases, J lost 7 bases, and 7 bases stayed unmatched. The CDR3 sequence is 13 residues long. Germline CDR1 reads WSHSY; CDR2 reads SAAADI. The CDR3 bases are TGCGCCAGCAGTATTAACCCAGGGGGTGGCTACACCTTC. Its translation: CASSINPGGGYTF.

This rearrangement joins TRBV24-1 to TRBJ2-5; the D gene is possibly TRBD1 (5 bases). CDR1 is KGHDR, CDR2 SFDVKD, per germline. V was shortened by 2 bases and J by 4 bases, with 10 bases between the two germline ends. The CDR3 is 14 residues long. The CDR3 loop reads CATSDSRVGETQYF. As DNA, the CDR3 is TGTGCCACCAGTGATTCCAGGGTAGGAGAGACCCAGTACTTC.

V and J are TRBV27 and TRBJ1-4, with 8 nucleotides matching TRBD1. With V trimmed by 8 bases and J by 8 bases, 19 bases remained unmatched. The CDR3 consists of 17 residues. Germline V lookup: CDR1 MNHEY, CDR2 SMNVEV (reference sequence). The DNA of the CDR3 is TGTGCCAGCCCAGACAGGGGCCTCCTGAGGTGGAGCGAAAAACTGTTTTTT. Its protein is CASPDRGLLRWSEKLFF.

Concerning this clone itself: The same CDR3 can be traced to other DNA sequences in this sample. The chain employs TRBV5-8 and TRBJ2-3; maybe TRBD1 (6 bases). CDR1 and CDR2 from the germline V gene are SGHTS and YDEGEE. Trimming left V 3 bases short and J 1 base short, with 9 bases between. The CDR3 covers 14 residues. In DNA, the CDR3 is TGTGCCAGCAGCTCGGGACAAGGCACAGATACGCAGTATTTT. This gives the protein CASSSGQGTDTQYF.

The genes are TRBV12-3 or TRBV12-4 and TRBJ2-7; a weak D match, TRBD1 (6 bases). The CDR3 totals 11 residues. Trimming shortened V by 4 bases and J by 8 bases, and 9 bases separated the two germline ends. The CDR3 loop is CASSSRDKQYF. CDR3 nucleotides: TGTGCCAGCAGTTCCCGGGACAAGCAGTACTTC.

The chain employs TRBV7-2 and TRBJ2-7, with TRBD1 matching 7 bases. The ends lost 3 bases at V and 0 bases at J; junction bases unmatched: 2. Germline CDR1 SGHTA, CDR2 FQGNSA. The CDR3 covers 14 residues. DNA of the CDR3: TGTGCCAGCAGCTTGGACAGGTCCTCCTACGAGCAGTACTTC. Protein: CASSLDRSSYEQYF.

V usage is TRBV6-7 and J usage is TRBJ1-1; TRBD1 is a possible D gene (5 bases). TRBV6-7 is classed as an ORF, of uncertain function. CDR3 length equals 15 residues. V was clipped by 0 bases and J by 3 bases, with 11 bases between them. CDR3 DNA sequence: TGTGCCAGCAGTTACTCACGGATAGGGGACACTGAAGCTTTCTTT. This sequence encodes CASSYSRIGDTEAFF.

The chain combines TRBV9 with TRBJ2-5, with D possibly being TRBD2 (7 bases). Germline-derived CDR1 and CDR2 are SGDLS and YYNGEE. Trimming left V 5 bases short and J 5 bases short, with 19 bases between. The CDR3 length is 15 residues. CDR3 nucleotides: TGTGCCAGCAGTTTTACCGGGGGGCGGTTGGAGACCCAGTACTTC. Amino acid sequence: CASSFTGGRLETQYF. The full variable domain, in which reference TRBV9 and TRBJ2-5 provide the parts outside the CDR3, is DSGVTQTPKHLITATGQRVTLRCSPRSGDLSVYWYQQSLDQGLQFLIQYYNGEERAKGNILERFSAQQFPDLHSELNLSSLELGDSALYFCASSFTGGRLETQYFGPGTRLLVL.

The rearrangement uses TRBV18 and TRBJ2-2; D is perhaps TRBD1 (5 bases). Germline assignment: CDR1 KGHSH and CDR2 LQKENI. Trimming took off 0 bases at V and 7 bases at J, with 15 bases between the two ends. This CDR3 has 16 amino acids. CDR3 nucleotide sequence: TGTGCCAGCTCACCACCCCCCGATTTAGGGGTCGGGGAGCTGTTTTTT. Its translation is CASSPPPDLGVGELFF.